These T cell receptor beta chains were read from a single sample in a study of blood T cell repertoires in COVID-19. Clones were read by immunoSEQ multiplex PCR, and TCRdb kept only the in-frame ones, dropping some. The top ten clones hold 9.5% to 13% of a sample with about 170,000 clones, 70% to 90% of them seen once. The sequencing sample was made of peripheral blood. The source of these receptors is a woman aged 55-70 years with COVID-19, enrolled during active disease. Both conserved end residues are part of each CDR3. A D gene is named only where the DNA matches it firmly. Size is stated for part of the rows, as once, few or many counts, or as a class when the clone is expanded.

NA	NA	TRBV3-1/TRBV3-2	TRBJ1-1	CASSPTISMNTEAFF	TGTGCCAGCAGCCCCACGATTAGCATGAACACTGAAGCTTTCTTT
NA	NA	TRBV27	TRBJ2-7	CASSLFPAYEQYF	TGTGCCAGCAGTTTATTTCCAGCCTACGAGCAGTACTTC
TRBD1	NA	TRBV28	TRBJ1-1	CASRGGAGGFGNTEAFF	TGTGCCAGCAGGGGTGGAGCAGGGGGCTTCGGGAACACTGAAGCTTTCTTT
NA	few	TRBV28	TRBJ2-2	CASSFLYGGELFF	TGTGCCAGCAGTTTCCTGTACGGGGGGGAGCTGTTTTTT
NA	NA	TRBV27	TRBJ1-2	CASSQGAPYAGRYGYTF	TGTGCCAGCAGTCAAGGGGCCCCATACGCAGGGCGCTATGGCTACACCTTC
NA	few	TRBV28	TRBJ1-1	CASSFGGAEAFF	TGTGCCAGCAGTTTTGGGGGGGCGGAAGCTTTCTTT
TRBD1	NA	TRBV19	TRBJ1-5	CASSIGTGPYNQPQHF	TGTGCCAGTAGTATAGGGACAGGGCCATACAATCAGCCCCAGCATTTT
TRBD1	once	TRBV18	TRBJ2-7	CASSPTGTGIYEQYF	TGTGCCAGCTCACCGACCGGGACAGGGATCTACGAGCAGTACTTC
NA	few	TRBV30	TRBJ2-2	CACARGGELFF	TGTGCCTGCGCCAGGGGCGGGGAGCTGTTTTTT
NA	NA	TRBV19	TRBJ1-1	CASSNHRVNTEAFF	TGTGCCAGTAGTAATCACCGGGTGAACACTGAAGCTTTCTTT
NA	NA	TRBV5-6	TRBJ1-5	CASSPQGLQPQHF	TGTGCCAGCAGCCCGCAGGGTCTTCAGCCCCAGCATTTT
NA	NA	TRBV7-8	TRBJ1-1	CASSLGGGLNTEAFF	TGTGCCAGCAGCTTAGGGGGAGGGCTGAACACTGAAGCTTTCTTT
NA	NA	TRBV27	TRBJ2-2	CASSRTGELFF	TGTGCCAGCAGTCGTACCGGGGAGCTGTTTTTT
TRBD1	few	TRBV29-1	TRBJ2-7	CSIGDSHYEQYF	TGCAGCATTGGGGACAGCCACTACGAGCAGTACTTC
TRBD1	NA	TRBV7-9	TRBJ1-1	CAGAGGEGPEAFF	TGTGCCGGGGCAGGGGGCGAAGGTCCTGAAGCTTTCTTT
TRBD1	NA	TRBV10-3	TRBJ1-6	CAVGTGNSPLHF	TGTGCCGTCGGGACAGGGAATTCACCCCTCCACTTT
TRBD1	NA	TRBV10-2	TRBJ1-2	CASGQGAGNYGYTF	TGCGCCAGCGGACAGGGGGCGGGTAACTATGGCTACACCTTC
NA	NA	TRBV19	TRBJ1-5	CASTSQGGRNQPQHF	TGTGCCAGTACCTCACAGGGTGGGCGCAATCAGCCCCAGCATTTT
NA	NA	TRBV19	TRBJ1-2	CASRLSYGYTF	TGTGCCAGTAGACTATCATATGGCTACACCTTC
TRBD2	NA	TRBV5-1	TRBJ2-1	CASSLSNPGLGGKEQFF	TGCGCCAGCAGCTTGTCAAACCCGGGACTAGGAGGAAAGGAGCAGTTCTTC
TRBD1	NA	TRBV9	TRBJ1-2	CASSVEEGAYYGYTF	TGTGCCAGCAGCGTAGAAGAGGGGGCGTACTATGGCTACACCTTC
NA	NA	TRBV12-5	TRBJ1-1	CASGLWEEAFF	TGTGCTAGTGGTTTGTGGGAGGAAGCTTTCTTT
NA	NA	TRBV7-9	TRBJ1-2	CASSLIGGSSYGYTF	TGTGCCAGCAGCTTAATCGGGGGTTCCAGCTATGGCTACACCTTC
TRBD1	few	TRBV4-2	TRBJ1-4	CASSQGGGQGATNEKLFF	TGTGCCAGCAGCCAAGGAGGGGGACAGGGGGCGACTAATGAAAAACTGTTTTTT
NA	NA	TRBV5-5	TRBJ1-2	CASSRTEPYGYTF	TGTGCCAGCAGCCGAACTGAACCCTATGGCTACACCTTC
NA	NA	TRBV9	TRBJ2-1	CASSVGVRKTDNEQFF	TGTGCCAGCAGCGTAGGTGTCAGGAAGACGGACAATGAGCAGTTCTTC
NA	once	TRBV4-3	TRBJ1-1	CASSQEGSMNTEAFF	TGCGCCAGCAGCCAAGAGGGGAGCATGAACACTGAAGCTTTCTTT
NA	NA	TRBV4-1	TRBJ1-2	CASSQGTEGFSGYTF	TGCGCCAGCAGCCAAGGGACGGAGGGGTTCTCTGGCTACACCTTC
TRBD1	NA	TRBV24-1	TRBJ1-5	CATSDPSIQGVEPQHF	TGTGCCACCAGTGACCCGAGTATACAGGGGGTTGAGCCCCAGCATTTT
NA	NA	TRBV30	TRBJ1-1	CAWKQLLNTEAFF	TGTGCCTGGAAACAGCTCCTGAACACTGAAGCTTTCTTT
TRBD1	NA	TRBV11-2	TRBJ2-7	CASSRLDRGKYEQYF	TGTGCCAGCAGCCGTTTGGACAGGGGAAAGTACGAGCAGTACTTC
NA	NA	TRBV4-1	TRBJ1-3	CASSQDLGQSGFRRYF	TGCGCCAGCAGCCAAGATCTAGGGCAGTCGGGGTTTAGGCGATATTTT
TRBD1	NA	TRBV30	TRBJ1-1	CAWSGPRTGYTEAFF	TGTGCCTGGAGCGGGCCCCGGACAGGTTACACTGAAGCTTTCTTT
TRBD1	once	TRBV19	TRBJ2-1	CASSPDRVSEQFF	TGTGCCAGTAGTCCCGACAGGGTCAGTGAGCAGTTCTTC
NA	NA	TRBV7-8	TRBJ2-1	CASSPGGSSYNEQFF	TGTGCCAGCAGCCCTGGAGGTAGCTCGTACAATGAGCAGTTCTTC
NA	NA	TRBV4-3	TRBJ2-7	CASSQDARGPYEQYF	TGCGCCAGCAGCCAAGATGCCAGGGGACCTTACGAGCAGTACTTC
TRBD2	NA	TRBV7-3	TRBJ2-1	CASSPPASGSHNEQFF	TGTGCCAGCAGCCCCCCGGCTAGCGGGAGCCACAATGAGCAGTTCTTC
TRBD1	NA	TRBV11-3	TRBJ2-1	CASSFGGQGWNEQFF	TGTGCCAGCAGCTTTGGGGGACAGGGGTGGAATGAGCAGTTCTTC
TRBD2	NA	TRBV4-3	TRBJ2-7	CASSQGTSSFGEQYF	TGCGCCAGCAGCCAAGGGACTAGCTCCTTCGGCGAGCAGTACTTC
TRBD1	NA	TRBV27	TRBJ1-1	CASRPTGGVPEAFF	TGTGCCAGCAGACCGACAGGGGGCGTCCCTGAAGCTTTCTTT